This T cell receptor (beta chain) was found in a study of T-cell memory formation after mild COVID-19. From the 5' RACE reads, TCRdb called clonotypes with MiXCR, one entry per CDR3 protein. The sample carries 250,000 to 400,000 distinct CDR3 sequences, approximately 14% recorded once. Trimming removed 6 bases at V and 1 base at J, with 16 bases between. Germline CDR1 reads DFQATT; CDR2 reads SNEGSKA (reference sequence). The length of the CDR3 is 15 residues. In this sample, this clonotype turned up a few times. The source is a man aged 18 to 29 who had mild COVID-19 (a few samples of this study predate the infection). Cell type and time point are not known. Sequenced material: PBMCs or a T cell subset sorted from them (not recorded which). V and J are TRBV20-1 and TRBJ2-1; D might be TRBD1 or TRBD2, each matching 5 bases. The CDR3 protein is CSAYDSGDSYNEQFF. Written as DNA, the CDR3 is TGCAGTGCCTACGACAGCGGCGATTCCTACAATGAGCAGTTCTTC.